These T cell receptor beta chains were read from a single sample in a study of CD8+ T cells in alopecia areata. The method was immunoSEQ multiplex PCR; TCRdb's version includes in-frame clones alone and lacks a portion of them. In the table there are roughly 120,000 clones, 50% to 55% of which are singletons. The specimen comprised CD4+ T cells sorted from blood, sampled at week 4, from a patient treated with tofacitinib. Receptor source: a human donor with alopecia areata. CDR3s include the opening cysteine and the closing phenylalanine or tryptophan. A D gene is named only where the DNA matches it firmly. A row's size may be missing; if present it is once, few, many or a size class.

v_call: TRBV5-1
j_call: TRBJ2-1
clone_size: few
d_call: NA
cdr3_aa: CASSSGSSYNEQFF
cdr3_nt: TGCGCCAGCAGCTCAGGCAGTTCCTACAATGAGCAGTTCTTC

v_call: TRBV30
j_call: TRBJ2-1
clone_size: NA
d_call: NA
cdr3_aa: CAWSMRVEGEQFF
cdr3_nt: TGTGCCTGGAGTATGCGGGTTGAGGGTGAGCAGTTCTTC

v_call: TRBV5-4
j_call: TRBJ2-1
clone_size: few
d_call: NA
cdr3_aa: CASSLGGGHNEQFF
cdr3_nt: TGTGCCAGCAGCTTGGGTGGGGGCCACAATGAGCAGTTCTTC

v_call: TRBV29-1
j_call: TRBJ1-2
clone_size: NA
d_call: NA
cdr3_aa: CSVRQADYGYTF
cdr3_nt: TGCAGCGTGCGGCAGGCCGACTATGGCTACACCTTC

v_call: TRBV6-6
j_call: TRBJ2-5
clone_size: few
d_call: NA
cdr3_aa: CASRNGGETQYF
cdr3_nt: TGTGCCAGCAGAAACGGGGGAGAGACCCAGTACTTC

v_call: TRBV30
j_call: TRBJ2-2
clone_size: NA
d_call: NA
cdr3_aa: CAWGKRENGGELFF
cdr3_nt: TGTGCCTGGGGAAAACGGGAGAACGGCGGGGAGCTGTTTTTT

v_call: TRBV30
j_call: TRBJ2-7
clone_size: NA
d_call: TRBD1
cdr3_aa: CAWSTPVQGENYEQYF
cdr3_nt: TGTGCCTGGAGCACTCCCGTTCAGGGGGAAAACTACGAGCAGTACTTC

v_call: TRBV7-9
j_call: TRBJ2-1
clone_size: many
d_call: TRBD2
cdr3_aa: CASRPIAGLTYNEQFF
cdr3_nt: TGTGCCAGCAGACCGATAGCGGGCCTCACTTACAATGAGCAGTTCTTC

v_call: TRBV6-1
j_call: TRBJ1-2
clone_size: NA
d_call: NA
cdr3_aa: CASSARLGDTGNPGYTF
cdr3_nt: TGTGCCAGCAGTGCTCGCCTCGGCGACACAGGGAACCCTGGCTACACCTTC

v_call: TRBV29-1
j_call: TRBJ2-2
clone_size: NA
d_call: NA
cdr3_aa: CSVEKEGPTGELFF
cdr3_nt: TGCAGCGTTGAAAAGGAGGGTCCCACCGGGGAGCTGTTTTTT

v_call: TRBV7-9
j_call: TRBJ2-1
clone_size: NA
d_call: NA
cdr3_aa: CASGGPLVSVNEQFF
cdr3_nt: TGTGCCAGCGGAGGACCACTAGTTTCTGTCAATGAGCAGTTCTTC

v_call: TRBV30
j_call: TRBJ1-5
clone_size: NA
d_call: NA
cdr3_aa: CAWSKGEGQPQHF
cdr3_nt: TGTGCCTGGAGTAAGGGAGAGGGACAGCCCCAGCATTTT

v_call: TRBV4-2
j_call: TRBJ2-6
clone_size: NA
d_call: TRBD1
cdr3_aa: CASSSRDRVSGGANVLTF
cdr3_nt: TGTGCCAGCAGCAGCCGGGACAGGGTCTCTGGTGGGGCCAACGTCCTGACTTTC

v_call: TRBV7-2
j_call: TRBJ2-3
clone_size: once
d_call: NA
cdr3_aa: CASSRTADTQYF
cdr3_nt: TGTGCCAGCAGCCGTACCGCAGATACGCAGTATTTT

v_call: TRBV25-1
j_call: TRBJ1-1
clone_size: NA
d_call: NA
cdr3_aa: CASSEQRNTEAFF
cdr3_nt: TGTGCCAGCAGTGAGCAGAGGAACACTGAAGCTTTCTTT

v_call: TRBV30
j_call: TRBJ2-3
clone_size: NA
d_call: TRBD1
cdr3_aa: CAWSQGASTDTQYF
cdr3_nt: TGTGCCTGGAGTCAGGGGGCGAGCACAGATACGCAGTATTTT

v_call: TRBV4-1
j_call: TRBJ2-3
clone_size: few
d_call: NA
cdr3_aa: CASSQANMGFTDTQYF
cdr3_nt: TGCGCCAGCAGCCAAGCAAACATGGGTTTTACCGATACGCAGTATTTT

v_call: TRBV29-1
j_call: TRBJ1-1
clone_size: NA
d_call: NA
cdr3_aa: CSFGRKNTEAFF
cdr3_nt: TGCAGCTTCGGGCGCAAGAACACTGAAGCTTTCTTT

v_call: TRBV30
j_call: TRBJ1-2
clone_size: NA
d_call: NA
cdr3_aa: CAWSVPPGDYGYTF
cdr3_nt: TGTGCCTGGAGTGTACCCCCAGGGGACTATGGCTACACCTTC

v_call: TRBV7-2
j_call: TRBJ1-1
clone_size: few
d_call: NA
cdr3_aa: CASSSQGTNTEAFF
cdr3_nt: TGTGCCAGCAGCTCACAGGGAACGAACACTGAAGCTTTCTTT

v_call: TRBV6-5
j_call: TRBJ2-7
clone_size: NA
d_call: NA
cdr3_aa: CASSYRGMGYYEQYF
cdr3_nt: TGTGCCAGCAGTTACAGGGGAATGGGTTACTACGAGCAGTACTTC

v_call: TRBV4-1
j_call: TRBJ2-5
clone_size: NA
d_call: NA
cdr3_aa: CASSQISRETQYF
cdr3_nt: TGCGCCAGCAGCCAAATATCTAGAGAGACCCAGTACTTC

v_call: TRBV30
j_call: TRBJ2-1
clone_size: few
d_call: NA
cdr3_aa: CAWRQGSYNEQFF
cdr3_nt: TGTGCCTGGAGGCAGGGATCCTACAATGAGCAGTTCTTC

v_call: TRBV14
j_call: TRBJ1-2
clone_size: few
d_call: NA
cdr3_aa: CASSQDLGVAYGYTF
cdr3_nt: TGTGCCAGCAGCCAAGATCTCGGGGTCGCCTATGGCTACACCTTC

v_call: TRBV9
j_call: TRBJ2-3
clone_size: NA
d_call: NA
cdr3_aa: CASSVDAGSTDTQYF
cdr3_nt: TGTGCCAGCAGCGTAGATGCAGGGAGCACAGATACGCAGTATTTT

v_call: TRBV15
j_call: TRBJ1-5
clone_size: NA
d_call: NA
cdr3_aa: CATSRDYGNQPQHF
cdr3_nt: TGTGCCACCAGCAGGGATTATGGAAATCAGCCCCAGCATTTT

v_call: TRBV4-1
j_call: TRBJ2-2
clone_size: NA
d_call: TRBD1
cdr3_aa: CASSLDRRNTGELFF
cdr3_nt: TGCGCCAGCAGCCTGGACAGGAGGAACACCGGGGAGCTGTTTTTT

v_call: TRBV9
j_call: TRBJ1-6
clone_size: once
d_call: NA
cdr3_aa: CASSPTRGEYNSPLHF
cdr3_nt: TGTGCCAGCAGCCCCACCAGGGGAGAATATAATTCACCCCTCCACTTT

v_call: TRBV7-2
j_call: TRBJ2-3
clone_size: NA
d_call: NA
cdr3_aa: CASSPWGGPQYTQYF
cdr3_nt: TGTGCCAGCAGCCCCTGGGGTGGGCCCCAGTATACGCAGTATTTT

v_call: TRBV15
j_call: TRBJ2-7
clone_size: NA
d_call: TRBD1
cdr3_aa: CATSWTGDYEQYF
cdr3_nt: TGTGCCACCAGCTGGACAGGGGACTACGAGCAGTACTTC

v_call: TRBV30
j_call: TRBJ1-1
clone_size: NA
d_call: TRBD1
cdr3_aa: CAWSKDRAVNTEAFF
cdr3_nt: TGTGCCTGGAGTAAAGACAGGGCTGTGAACACTGAAGCTTTCTTT

v_call: TRBV30
j_call: TRBJ1-2
clone_size: NA
d_call: NA
cdr3_aa: CAWNFGRPNYGYTF
cdr3_nt: TGTGCCTGGAACTTCGGGAGACCTAACTATGGCTACACCTTC

v_call: TRBV27
j_call: TRBJ2-1
clone_size: NA
d_call: NA
cdr3_aa: CASSSESSSYNEQFF
cdr3_nt: TGTGCCAGCAGTTCGGAATCCAGCTCCTACAATGAGCAGTTCTTC

v_call: TRBV15
j_call: TRBJ2-1
clone_size: NA
d_call: NA
cdr3_aa: CATSRTGSLEQFF
cdr3_nt: TGTGCCACCAGCAGGACGGGGTCGCTTGAGCAGTTCTTC